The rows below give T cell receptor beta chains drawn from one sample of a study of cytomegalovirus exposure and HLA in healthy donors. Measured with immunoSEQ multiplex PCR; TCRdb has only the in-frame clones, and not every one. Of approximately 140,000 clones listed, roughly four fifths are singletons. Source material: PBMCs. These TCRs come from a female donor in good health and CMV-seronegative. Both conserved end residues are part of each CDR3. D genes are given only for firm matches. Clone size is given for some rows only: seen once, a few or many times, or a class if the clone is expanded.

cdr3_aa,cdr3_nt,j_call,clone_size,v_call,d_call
CASSGRSGGFYEQYF,TGTGCCAGCAGTGGGCGGAGCGGGGGATTCTACGAGCAGTACTTC,TRBJ2-7,NA,TRBV27,TRBD2
CASSLLEGHNEKLFF,TGCGCCAGCAGCCTGTTGGAGGGCCATAATGAAAAACTGTTTTTT,TRBJ1-4,NA,TRBV4-1,NA
CASSYAGALGTEAFF,TGTGCCAGCAGTTATGCGGGGGCGCTGGGGACTGAAGCTTTCTTT,TRBJ1-1,NA,TRBV27,NA
CASSEATPRGIYEQYF,TGTGCCAGCAGTGAAGCAACACCAAGGGGTATCTACGAGCAGTACTTC,TRBJ2-7,NA,TRBV6-1,NA
CASSLVSPYNEQFF,TGTGCCAGCAGTTTAGTGAGCCCCTACAATGAGCAGTTCTTC,TRBJ2-1,NA,TRBV27,NA
CASTGTGGSGNEQFF,TGTGCCAGCACCGGAACGGGCGGGAGTGGGAATGAGCAGTTCTTC,TRBJ2-1,few,TRBV14,TRBD2
CASSPVAGPEQYF,TGTGCCAGCAGTCCGGTCGCAGGGCCCGAGCAGTACTTC,TRBJ2-7,few,TRBV7-9,NA
CASSPGTGAPETQYF,TGTGCCAGTAGCCCCGGGACAGGGGCCCCAGAGACCCAGTACTTC,TRBJ2-5,NA,TRBV19,TRBD1
CASSFRTGKTGELFF,TGTGCCAGCAGTTTTCGGACAGGAAAAACCGGGGAGCTGTTTTTT,TRBJ2-2,NA,TRBV28,TRBD1
CASSLIQRGYNEQFF,TGTGCCAGCAGTTTAATCCAGCGGGGTTACAATGAGCAGTTCTTC,TRBJ2-1,NA,TRBV28,TRBD2
CASSDTSTGELFF,TGTGCCAGCAGTGACACTAGCACCGGGGAGCTGTTTTTT,TRBJ2-2,NA,TRBV6-4,NA
CASSLRRLEEAFF,TGTGCCAGCAGCTTGCGACGGCTAGAAGAAGCTTTCTTT,TRBJ1-1,NA,TRBV7-6,NA
CASSFSERRNQPQHF,TGTGCCAGCAGCTTTAGTGAGAGGCGCAATCAGCCCCAGCATTTT,TRBJ1-5,NA,TRBV7-9,NA
CASSLVSTRDRGRTGTEAFF,TGCGCCAGCAGCTTGGTTTCTACCCGGGACAGGGGTCGAACGGGGACTGAAGCTTTCTTT,TRBJ1-1,NA,TRBV5-1,TRBD1
CSVENRGQLPSNMNTEAFF,TGCAGCGTTGAAAATAGGGGTCAGTTACCGTCCAATATGAACACTGAAGCTTTCTTT,TRBJ1-1,NA,TRBV29-1,NA
CASSRTGEPYEQYF,TGCGCCAGCAGCCGGACAGGGGAGCCCTACGAGCAGTACTTC,TRBJ2-7,NA,TRBV4-1,TRBD1
CASSHLGTGERHTF,TGCGCCAGCAGTCATCTCGGGACAGGGGAGCGCCACACCTTC,TRBJ1-2,NA,TRBV23-1,TRBD1
CASVGGGGLSREQYF,TGTGCCAGCGTAGGAGGGGGGGGGCTATCCCGCGAGCAGTACTTC,TRBJ2-7,NA,TRBV6-6,NA
CASSLRALAGGPSGELFF,TGTGCCAGCAGTTTAAGGGCACTAGCGGGGGGGCCGTCCGGGGAGCTGTTTTTT,TRBJ2-2,NA,TRBV27,TRBD2
CASSAGTGVYNEQFF,TGTGCCAGCAGTGCCGGGACAGGGGTCTACAATGAGCAGTTCTTC,TRBJ2-1,NA,TRBV6-5,TRBD1
CASRGGPNSPLHF,TGTGCCAGCAGGGGGGGGCCCAATTCACCCCTCCACTTT,TRBJ1-6,NA,TRBV2,NA
CASSEKLRGETQYF,TGTGCCAGCAGTGAGAAGCTCAGGGGCGAGACCCAGTACTTC,TRBJ2-5,NA,TRBV6-1,NA